What follows describes a single TCR beta chain. Its target is not known. These data are taken from a study of T cell repertoires in cytomegalovirus infection. Study-wide background: Public TCR beta signature analysis indicated the presence of both CMV infection and matching HLA type.

Germline assignment: CDR1 SQVTM and CDR2 ANQGSEA. CDR3 length: 13 amino acids. Trimming took 5 bases from V and 14 from J; bases not matched to a gene: 16. Study-wide findings and caveats: Dominating the ex vivo response were HLA-C-restricted CMV-specific TCR beta clonotypes.

Each CDR3 protein gets one entry after TCRdb re-called the reads with MiXCR. Of some 280,000 distinct CDR3 sequences in the sample, around 13% were seen once. The clonotype originates from a human donor in good health (CMV status not recorded). Some clones in this sample may be carry-over from other donors' samples. The chain uses TRBV29-1 and TRBJ1-2, with 8 positions matching TRBD1. Sample: PBMCs. CDR3 bases: TGCAGCGTTACTCCCGGGACAGGCCTGTTGATGACCTTC. This gives the protein CSVTPGTGLLMTF.